The clone carrying this T cell receptor (beta chain) was recorded a few times. Its cognate antigen is unknown. Germline values: CDR1 DFQATT, CDR2 SNEGSKA (reference sequence). Trimming stripped 0 bases from V and 2 bases from J, with 17 bases between. The CDR3 loop spans 16 amino acids. As for time point: longitudinal time-point 3. Where libraries were unsorted, they were derived from 2 million PBMCs stored at -80 degrees C. 5'RACE employing 10-nucleotide random UMIs yielded the cDNA. TCRdb independently ran MiXCR on the 5' RACE reads; one entry per CDR3 protein. There are 43,000 or so distinct CDR3 sequences in the sample; roughly 14% occur only once, and approximately 10% lies in the top ten. These data belong to a study of neurological immune-mediated disorders. Study-wide points: HTLV-1-associated myelopathy ranked highest for TCR clonal expansion and multiple sclerosis lowest, beneath healthy controls.

Specimen: PBMCs. This chain connects TRBV20-1 to TRBJ2-7; TRBD1 might be the D (6 bases). This TCR was recovered from a man aged 30-40 years in good health. CDR3 sequence (DNA): TGCAGTGCTAGAGATGCCCGACAGGAACCGACCTACGAGCAGTACTTC. Residues: CSARDARQEPTYEQYF.